This T cell receptor (beta chain) was recorded in a study of T cell repertoires in cytomegalovirus infection (dated by TCRdb to the late 2010s). With regard to the full study: Recently identified HLA-C-restricted CMV epitopes, whose presentation resists viral immunomodulation, were targeted by peptide stimulations together with well-studied HLA-B-restricted epitopes. Donor HLA type was relevant to the analysis, as public TCR beta signatures indicated carriage of CMV infection together with the matching HLA type. Broad study findings and their caveats: In both this cohort and an independent roughly 350-donor cohort, the cumulative frequency of public TCR beta family members distinguished carriers of CMV infection plus the relevant HLA type. The ex vivo response was dominated by HLA-C-restricted CMV-specific TCR beta clonotypes, and the single most frequent clonotype in two of eight donors was supplied by these HLA-C-restricted clonotypes.

Instrument used: Illumina HiSeq 1500. TCRdb trimmed public reads at Q25 via fastp, called clones via MiXCR and kept in-frame beta chains. Here each entry gathers all rows of one CDR3 protein and keeps the most common genes and DNA. The sample table lists about 700,000 distinct CDR3 sequences, about 33% of them with a count of one. Roughly 18% of the sample rests with the top ten. A note on this clonotype: Its target antigen remains unknown. Qualities for individual bases were not recorded, and no much larger clone is one base off.

In light of the paper, this sample's treatment or condition label describes: in vitro stimulation with specific CMV peptide epitopes to enrich CMV-specific T cells. For CDR1 and CDR2, the germline V gene lists SGHTA and FQGNSA. The cysteine opens and the phenylalanine closes a CDR3 of 12 amino acids. Left in the record is the CDR3 DNA by itself, 36 bases read in frame from the first base. V is cut by 5 bases and J by 3 bases, and the space between the germline ends is 8 bases. This TCR was recovered from a human donor in good health (CMV status not recorded). Some clones in this sample may be carry-over from other donors' samples. The source material was cultured PBMCs, sampled from culture after CMV antigen stimulation. The chain is encoded by TRBV7-2 joined to TRBJ2-7, with the D segment identity uncertain. The nucleotide sequence reads as follows: TGTGCCAGCAGCAAATTCGGCTACGAGCAGTACTTC. Translated, this gives CASSKFGYEQYF. The entire variable domain, with the stretches around the CDR3 drawn from the reference TRBV7-2 and TRBJ2-7 proteins, is GAGVSQSPSNKVTEKGKDVELRCDPISGHTALYWYRQSLGQGLEFLIYFQGNSAPDKSGLPSDRFSAERTGGSVSTLTIQRTQQEDSAVYLCASSKFGYEQYFGPGTRLTVT.